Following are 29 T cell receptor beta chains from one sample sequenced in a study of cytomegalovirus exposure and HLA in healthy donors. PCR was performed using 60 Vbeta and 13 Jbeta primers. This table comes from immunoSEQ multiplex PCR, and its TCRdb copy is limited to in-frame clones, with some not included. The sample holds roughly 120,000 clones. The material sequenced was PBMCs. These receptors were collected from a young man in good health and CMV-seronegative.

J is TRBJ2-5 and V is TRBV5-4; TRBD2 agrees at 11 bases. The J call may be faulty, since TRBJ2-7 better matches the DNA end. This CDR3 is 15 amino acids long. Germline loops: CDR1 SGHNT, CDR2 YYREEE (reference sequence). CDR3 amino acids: CASSPLLAGGYEQYF. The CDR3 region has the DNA TGTGCCAGCAGCCCCCTTCTAGCGGGAGGCTACGAGCAGTACTTC.

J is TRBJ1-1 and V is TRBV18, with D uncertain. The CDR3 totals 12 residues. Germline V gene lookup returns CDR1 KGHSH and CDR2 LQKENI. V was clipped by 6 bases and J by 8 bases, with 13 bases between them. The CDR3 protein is CASSPERSEAFF. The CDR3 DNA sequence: TGTGCCAGCTCCCCAGAACGGTCGGAAGCTTTCTTT.

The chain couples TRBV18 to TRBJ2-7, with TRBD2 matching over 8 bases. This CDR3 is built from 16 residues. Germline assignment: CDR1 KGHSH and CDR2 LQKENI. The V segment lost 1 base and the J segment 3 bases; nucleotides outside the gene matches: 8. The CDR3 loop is CASSPLSGGDNYEQYF. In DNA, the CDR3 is TGTGCCAGCTCACCACTAAGCGGGGGCGACAACTACGAGCAGTACTTC. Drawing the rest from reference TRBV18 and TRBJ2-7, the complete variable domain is NAGVMQNPRHLVRRRGQEARLRCSPMKGHSHVYWYRQLPEEGLKFMVYLQKENIIDESGMPKERFSAEFPKEGPSILRIQQVVRGDSAAYFCASSPLSGGDNYEQYFGPGTRLTVT.

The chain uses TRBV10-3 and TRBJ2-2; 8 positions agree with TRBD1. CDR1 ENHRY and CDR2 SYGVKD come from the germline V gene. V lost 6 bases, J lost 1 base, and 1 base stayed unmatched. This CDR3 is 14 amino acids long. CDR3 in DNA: TGTGCCATCAGAGGACAGGGGAACACCGGGGAGCTGTTTTTT. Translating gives CAIRGQGNTGELFF.

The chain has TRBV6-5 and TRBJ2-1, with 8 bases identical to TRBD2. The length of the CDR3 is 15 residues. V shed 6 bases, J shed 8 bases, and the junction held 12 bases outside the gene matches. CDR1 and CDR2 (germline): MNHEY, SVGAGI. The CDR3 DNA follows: TGTGCCAGCAGATCCCGGGGGGGCCTAAAGGATGAGCAGTTCTTC. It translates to CASRSRGGLKDEQFF.

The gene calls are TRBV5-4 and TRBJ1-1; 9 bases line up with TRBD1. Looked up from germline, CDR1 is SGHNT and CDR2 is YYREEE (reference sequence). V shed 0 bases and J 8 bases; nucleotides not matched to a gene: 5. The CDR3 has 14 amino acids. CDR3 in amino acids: CASSLGGGTGEAFF. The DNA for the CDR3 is TGTGCCAGCAGCTTGGGGGGCGGGACAGGGGAAGCTTTCTTT.

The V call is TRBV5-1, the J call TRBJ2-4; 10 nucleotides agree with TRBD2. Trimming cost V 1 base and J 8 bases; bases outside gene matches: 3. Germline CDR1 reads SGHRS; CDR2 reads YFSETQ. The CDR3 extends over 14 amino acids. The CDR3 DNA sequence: TGCGCCAGCAGCTTGAGCGGGGGGGCCGACATTCAGTACTTC. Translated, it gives CASSLSGGADIQYF.

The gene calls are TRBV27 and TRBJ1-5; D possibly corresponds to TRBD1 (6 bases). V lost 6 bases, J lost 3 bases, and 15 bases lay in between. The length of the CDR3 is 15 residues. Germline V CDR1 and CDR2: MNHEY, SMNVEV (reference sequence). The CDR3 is CASRLTGLNNQPQHF. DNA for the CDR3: TGTGCCAGCAGGCTGACAGGCCTGAACAATCAGCCCCAGCATTTT.

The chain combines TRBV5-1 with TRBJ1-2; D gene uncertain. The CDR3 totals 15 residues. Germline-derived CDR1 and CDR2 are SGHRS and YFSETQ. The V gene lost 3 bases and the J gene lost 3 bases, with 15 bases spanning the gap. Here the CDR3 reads CASSSLGINDYGYTF. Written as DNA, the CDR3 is TGCGCCAGCAGCTCCCTCGGGATTAACGACTATGGCTACACCTTC.

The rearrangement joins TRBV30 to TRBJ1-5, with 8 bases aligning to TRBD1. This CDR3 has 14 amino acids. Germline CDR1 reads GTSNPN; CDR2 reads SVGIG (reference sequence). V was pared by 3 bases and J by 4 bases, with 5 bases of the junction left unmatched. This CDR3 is CAWSPRTGNQPQHF. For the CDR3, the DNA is TGTGCCTGGAGCCCCCGGACAGGGAATCAGCCCCAGCATTTT.

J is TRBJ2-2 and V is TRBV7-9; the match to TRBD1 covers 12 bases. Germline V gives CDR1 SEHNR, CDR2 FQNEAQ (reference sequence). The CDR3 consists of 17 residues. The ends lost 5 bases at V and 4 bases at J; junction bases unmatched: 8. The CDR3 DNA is TGTGCCAGCAGCCCCATGGGACAGGGGGCTTCCACCGGGGAGCTGTTTTTT. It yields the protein CASSPMGQGASTGELFF.

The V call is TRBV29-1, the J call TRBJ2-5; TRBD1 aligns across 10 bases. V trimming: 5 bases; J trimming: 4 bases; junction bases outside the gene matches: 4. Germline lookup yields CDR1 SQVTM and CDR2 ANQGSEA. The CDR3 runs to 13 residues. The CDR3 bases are TGCAGCGTTACGGGACAGGGGAGAGAGACCCAGTACTTC. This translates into CSVTGQGRETQYF.

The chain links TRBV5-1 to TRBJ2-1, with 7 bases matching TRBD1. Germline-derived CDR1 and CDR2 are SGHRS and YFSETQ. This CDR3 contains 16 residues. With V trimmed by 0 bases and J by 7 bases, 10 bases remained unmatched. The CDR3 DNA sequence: TGCGCCAGCAGCTTGGGAGGACAGGAGCAGTGGAATGAGCAGTTCTTC. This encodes CASSLGGQEQWNEQFF.

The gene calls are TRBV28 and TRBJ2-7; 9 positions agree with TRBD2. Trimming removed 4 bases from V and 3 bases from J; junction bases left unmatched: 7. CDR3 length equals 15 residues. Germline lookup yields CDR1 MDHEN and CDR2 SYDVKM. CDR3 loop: CASSSAGGPYYEQYF. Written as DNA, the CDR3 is TGTGCCAGCAGTTCAGCGGGAGGCCCCTACTACGAGCAGTACTTC.

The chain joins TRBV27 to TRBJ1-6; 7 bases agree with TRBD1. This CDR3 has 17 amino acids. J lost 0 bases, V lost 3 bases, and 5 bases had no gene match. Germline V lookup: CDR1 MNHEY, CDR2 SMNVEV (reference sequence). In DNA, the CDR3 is TGTGCCAGCAGTTTCTCGGGACAGAGCTCCTATAATTCACCCCTCCACTTT. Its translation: CASSFSGQSSYNSPLHF.

The CDR3 DNA reads as TGTGCCAGCAGTGGCCCCGGGACAGGGACCTACGAGCAGTACTTC. It is translated as CASSGPGTGTYEQYF. The chain recombines TRBV27 with TRBJ2-7, with 9 nucleotides matching TRBD1. Germline trimming cut 5 bases from V and 2 bases from J; bases unmatched to any gene: 7. The CDR3 has 15 amino acids. Germline CDR1 is MNHEY and CDR2 is SMNVEV (reference sequence).

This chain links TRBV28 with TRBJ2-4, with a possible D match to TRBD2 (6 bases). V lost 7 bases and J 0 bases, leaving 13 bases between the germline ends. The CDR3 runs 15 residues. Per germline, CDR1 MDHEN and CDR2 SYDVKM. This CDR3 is CASIGGALAKNIQYF. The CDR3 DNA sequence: TGTGCCAGCATCGGAGGGGCGTTAGCCAAAAACATTCAGTACTTC. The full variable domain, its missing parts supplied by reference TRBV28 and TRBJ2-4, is DVKVTQSSRYLVKRTGEKVFLECVQDMDHENMFWYRQDPGLGLRLIYFSYDVKMKEKGDIPEGYSVSREKKERFSLILESASTNQTSMYLCASIGGALAKNIQYFGAGTRLSVL.

CDR3 nucleotide sequence: TGTGCCAGTAGTATTGGGGCAGGTTTCTACGAGCAGTACTTC. Its protein is CASSIGAGFYEQYF. The chain recombines TRBV19 with TRBJ2-7; maybe TRBD1 (5 bases). Trimming took off 3 bases at V and 3 bases at J, with 12 bases between the two ends. Germline loops: CDR1 LNHDA, CDR2 SQIVND (reference sequence). This CDR3 spans 14 amino acids.

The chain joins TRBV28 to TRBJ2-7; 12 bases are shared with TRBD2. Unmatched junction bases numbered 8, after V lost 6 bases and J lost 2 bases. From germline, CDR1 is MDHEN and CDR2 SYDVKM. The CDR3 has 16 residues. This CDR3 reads CASSTGLAGQTYEQYF. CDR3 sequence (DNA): TGTGCCAGCAGCACTGGACTAGCGGGGCAGACCTACGAGCAGTACTTC. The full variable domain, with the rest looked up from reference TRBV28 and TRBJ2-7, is DVKVTQSSRYLVKRTGEKVFLECVQDMDHENMFWYRQDPGLGLRLIYFSYDVKMKEKGDIPEGYSVSREKKERFSLILESASTNQTSMYLCASSTGLAGQTYEQYFGPGTRLTVT.

Here the CDR3 DNA reads TGTGCCAGCAGCTCTAAACAGGGGGCGTATGGCTACACCTTC. Protein sequence: CASSSKQGAYGYTF. The chain links TRBV11-2 to TRBJ1-2; TRBD1 aligns across 9 bases. Germline V lookup: CDR1 SGHAT, CDR2 FQNNGV. The CDR3 covers 14 residues. J was trimmed by 5 bases and V by 4 bases; bases with no gene match: 5.

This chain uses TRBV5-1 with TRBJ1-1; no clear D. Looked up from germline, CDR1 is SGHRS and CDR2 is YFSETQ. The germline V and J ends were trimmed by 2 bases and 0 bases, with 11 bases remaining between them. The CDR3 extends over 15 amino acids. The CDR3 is CASSLPGGMNTEAFF. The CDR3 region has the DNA TGCGCCAGCAGCTTACCGGGAGGGATGAACACTGAAGCTTTCTTT.

CDR3 in DNA: TGTGCCACCAGGGCCCGGGACAGACAAGAAGCTTTCTTT. Its protein product is CATRARDRQEAFF. This chain links TRBV15 with TRBJ1-1, with TRBD1 matching 7 bases. J lost 8 bases, V lost 6 bases, and 9 bases had no gene match. Germline values: CDR1 LNHNV, CDR2 YYDKDF (reference sequence). This CDR3 region has 13 residues.

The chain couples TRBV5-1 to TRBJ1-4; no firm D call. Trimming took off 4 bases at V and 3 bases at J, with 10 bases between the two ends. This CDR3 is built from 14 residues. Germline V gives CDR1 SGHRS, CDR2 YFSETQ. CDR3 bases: TGCGCCAGCAGCCTCAGGTTTGCTAATGAAAAACTGTTTTTT. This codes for CASSLRFANEKLFF. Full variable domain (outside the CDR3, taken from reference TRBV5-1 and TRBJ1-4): KAGVTQTPRYLIKTRGQQVTLSCSPISGHRSVSWYQQTPGQGLQFLFEYFSETQRNKGNFPGRFSGRQFSNSRSEMNVSTLELGDSALYLCASSLRFANEKLFFGSGTQLSVL.

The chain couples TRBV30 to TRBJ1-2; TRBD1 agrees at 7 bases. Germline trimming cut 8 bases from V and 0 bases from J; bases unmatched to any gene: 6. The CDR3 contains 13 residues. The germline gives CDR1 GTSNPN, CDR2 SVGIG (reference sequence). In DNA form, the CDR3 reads TGTGCCGCGAGGGGGACAGCTAACTATGGCTACACCTTC. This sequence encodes CAARGTANYGYTF.

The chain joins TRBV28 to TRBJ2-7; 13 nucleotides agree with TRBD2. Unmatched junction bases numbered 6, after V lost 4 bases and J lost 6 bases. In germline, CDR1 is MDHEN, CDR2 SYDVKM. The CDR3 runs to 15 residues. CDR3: CASSSLAGGRREQYF. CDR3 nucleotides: TGTGCCAGCAGTTCACTAGCGGGAGGGAGGCGCGAGCAGTACTTC.

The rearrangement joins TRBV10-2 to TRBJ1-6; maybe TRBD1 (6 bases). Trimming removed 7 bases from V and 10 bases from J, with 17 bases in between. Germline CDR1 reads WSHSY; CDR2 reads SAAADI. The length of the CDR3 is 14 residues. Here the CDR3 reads CASTYWDKSSPLHF. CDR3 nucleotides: TGCGCCAGCACTTATTGGGACAAAAGCTCACCCCTCCACTTT.

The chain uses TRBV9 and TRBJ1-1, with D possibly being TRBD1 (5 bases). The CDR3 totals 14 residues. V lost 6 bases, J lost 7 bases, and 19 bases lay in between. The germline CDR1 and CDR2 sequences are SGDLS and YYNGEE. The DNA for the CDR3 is TGTGCCAGCACCCCTGTTGGGCAGGGTAGTGAAGCTTTCTTT. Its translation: CASTPVGQGSEAFF.

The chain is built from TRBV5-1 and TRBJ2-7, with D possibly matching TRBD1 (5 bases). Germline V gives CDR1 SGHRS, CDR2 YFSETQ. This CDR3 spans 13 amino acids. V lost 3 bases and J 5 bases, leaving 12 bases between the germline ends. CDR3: CASSSTLGHEQYF. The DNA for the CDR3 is TGCGCCAGCAGCTCGACCTTGGGGCACGAGCAGTACTTC. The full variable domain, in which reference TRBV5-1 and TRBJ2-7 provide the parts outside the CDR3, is KAGVTQTPRYLIKTRGQQVTLSCSPISGHRSVSWYQQTPGQGLQFLFEYFSETQRNKGNFPGRFSGRQFSNSRSEMNVSTLELGDSALYLCASSSTLGHEQYFGPGTRLTVT.

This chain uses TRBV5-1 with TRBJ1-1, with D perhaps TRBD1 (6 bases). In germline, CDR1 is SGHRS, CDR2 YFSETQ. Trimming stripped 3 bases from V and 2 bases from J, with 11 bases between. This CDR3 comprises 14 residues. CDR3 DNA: TGCGCCAGCAGCTATTCGACAGGAAACACTGAAGCTTTCTTT. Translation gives CASSYSTGNTEAFF.